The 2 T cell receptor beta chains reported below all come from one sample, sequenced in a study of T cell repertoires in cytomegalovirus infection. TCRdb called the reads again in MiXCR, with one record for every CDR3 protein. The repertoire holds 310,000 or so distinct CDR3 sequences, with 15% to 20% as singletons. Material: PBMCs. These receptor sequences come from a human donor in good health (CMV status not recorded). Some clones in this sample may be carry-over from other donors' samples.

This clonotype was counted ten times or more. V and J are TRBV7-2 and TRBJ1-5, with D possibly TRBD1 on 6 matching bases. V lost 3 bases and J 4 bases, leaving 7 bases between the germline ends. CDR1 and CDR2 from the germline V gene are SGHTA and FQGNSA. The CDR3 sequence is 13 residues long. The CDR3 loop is CASSFRGNQPQHF. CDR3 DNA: TGTGCCAGCAGCTTTAGGGGGAATCAGCCCCAGCATTTT.

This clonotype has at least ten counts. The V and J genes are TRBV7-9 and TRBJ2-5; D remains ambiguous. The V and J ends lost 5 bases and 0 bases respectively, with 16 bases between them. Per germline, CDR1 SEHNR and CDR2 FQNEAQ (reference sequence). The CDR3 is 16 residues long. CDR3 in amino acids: CASSPRLAAYQETQYF. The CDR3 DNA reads TGTGCCAGCAGCCCTCGTTTGGCGGCTTACCAAGAGACCCAGTACTTC. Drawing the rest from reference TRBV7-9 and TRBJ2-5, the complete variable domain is DTGVSQNPRHKITKRGQNVTFRCDPISEHNRLYWYRQTLGQGPEFLTYFQNEAQLEKSRLLSDRFSAERPKGSFSTLEIQRTEQGDSAMYLCASSPRLAAYQETQYFGPGTRLLVL.